This TCR beta chain comes out of a study of cytomegalovirus exposure and HLA in healthy donors. Whole-study results and caveats: Clonal expansion was found to be greater in HLA-associated TCR beta chains than in equally common others in a later analysis.

Primers: 60 Vbeta forward and 13 Jbeta reverse. Assay used: immunoSEQ multiplex PCR; TCRdb lists only in-frame clones, some missing. The sample table sets out just over 150,000 clones. For this clone: What it binds is unknown.

The source of this sequence is a woman aged 55 to 70 in good health and CMV-seronegative. Specimen: PBMCs.

CDR3 nucleotides: TGTGCCAGCAGGACCCAACCCGTAACGACAGGGAGCCAAGAGACCCAGTACTTC. Its protein is CASRTQPVTTGSQETQYF. The chain couples TRBV27 to TRBJ2-5; 7 positions agree with TRBD1. The CDR3 consists of 18 residues. Germline V gene sequence: CDR1 MNHEY, CDR2 SMNVEV (reference sequence). Trimming at V came to 6 bases and at J to 1 base, leaving 17 bases not matched to a gene.